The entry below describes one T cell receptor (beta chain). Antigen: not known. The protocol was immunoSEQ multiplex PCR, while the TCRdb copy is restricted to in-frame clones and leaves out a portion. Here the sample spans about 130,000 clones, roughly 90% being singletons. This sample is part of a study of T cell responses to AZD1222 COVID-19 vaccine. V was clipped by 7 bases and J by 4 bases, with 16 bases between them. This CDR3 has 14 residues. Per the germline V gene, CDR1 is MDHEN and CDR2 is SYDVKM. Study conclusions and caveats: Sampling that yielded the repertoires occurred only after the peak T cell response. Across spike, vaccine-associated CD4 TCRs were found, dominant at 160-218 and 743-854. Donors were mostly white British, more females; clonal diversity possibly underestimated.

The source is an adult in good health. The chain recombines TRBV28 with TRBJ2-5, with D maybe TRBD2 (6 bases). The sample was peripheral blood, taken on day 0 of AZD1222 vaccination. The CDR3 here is CASNAAGRGETQYF. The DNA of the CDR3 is TGTGCCAGCAATGCGGCGGGGAGAGGAGAGACCCAGTACTTC. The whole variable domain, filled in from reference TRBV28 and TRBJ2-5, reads DVKVTQSSRYLVKRTGEKVFLECVQDMDHENMFWYRQDPGLGLRLIYFSYDVKMKEKGDIPEGYSVSREKKERFSLILESASTNQTSMYLCASNAAGRGETQYFGPGTRLLVL.